The 28 T cell receptor beta chains listed next were all sequenced from one sample in a study of T cell repertoires in cytomegalovirus infection. For these TCRs, the target antigens are not known. TCRdb fed the reads into MiXCR, producing one record per CDR3 protein. The sample lists about 920,000 distinct CDR3 sequences, approximately 31% occurring once. Sequences were derived from cultured CD8+ T cells from PBMCs, sampled from culture after CMV antigen stimulation. The source of these receptors is a human donor in good health (CMV status not recorded). Some clones in this sample may be carry-over from other donors' samples.

The chain is built from TRBV5-8 and TRBJ1-2; D possibly corresponds to TRBD1 (6 bases). In germline, CDR1 is SGHTS, CDR2 YDEGEE. Between the trimmed V and J ends, which lost 0 bases and 4 bases, there was a span of 13 bases. This CDR3 is 15 amino acids long. The CDR3 region is CASSLVAGDPYGYTF. The CDR3 DNA sequence: TGTGCCAGCAGCTTGGTAGCAGGGGACCCCTATGGCTACACCTTC.

The chain is built from TRBV6-2 or TRBV6-3 and TRBJ1-6; tentative D call: TRBD1 (6 bases). The CDR3 extends over 11 amino acids. Germline V gives CDR1 MNHEY, CDR2 SVGEGT. The CDR3 sequence: CATGTGAPLHF. Here the CDR3 DNA reads TGTGCTACAGGGACGGGAGCACCCCTCCACTTT.

This clonotype was picked up many times. This chain connects TRBV6-6 to TRBJ2-3, with a weak D call TRBD2 (5 bases). CDR1 and CDR2 (germline): MNHNY, SVGAGI (reference sequence). There are 13 residues in the CDR3. The V end was cut by 6 bases, the J end by 3 bases, with 10 bases between. CDR3 DNA: TGTGCCAGCAGCGAGGGAAGAACAGATACGCAGTATTTT. This codes for CASSEGRTDTQYF.

This clonotype came up many times. The chain has TRBV7-2 and TRBJ2-5, with 9 bases identical to TRBD2. This CDR3 is 17 amino acids long. Germline V gene lookup returns CDR1 SGHTA and CDR2 FQGNSA. V was clipped by 3 bases and J by 5 bases; unmatched bases: 13. The CDR3 bases are TGTGCCAGCAGCTTTTGGAAAGGAGCGGGGGGCGTGGAGACCCAGTACTTC. As protein: CASSFWKGAGGVETQYF.

This chain joins TRBV7-9 and TRBJ2-4; 10 nucleotides align to TRBD1. This CDR3 contains 15 residues. With V trimmed by 4 bases and J by 2 bases, 2 bases remained unmatched. CDR1 and CDR2 (germline): SEHNR, FQNEAQ (reference sequence). DNA for the CDR3: TGTGCCAGCAGCTGGACAGGGGGGACCAAAAACATTCAGTACTTC. It specifies CASSWTGGTKNIQYF.

V and J are TRBV5-5 and TRBJ1-1; D is unclear. Deletions cut 4 bases from V and 8 bases from J, with 15 bases between. Germline assignment: CDR1 SGHKS and CDR2 YYEKEE (reference sequence). This CDR3 is 13 amino acids long. The CDR3 DNA follows: TGTGCCAGCAGCCCGTCCGGTTCGGCCGAAGCTTTCTTT. Amino acids: CASSPSGSAEAFF. Complete variable domain (other parts from reference TRBV5-5 and TRBJ1-1): DAGVTQSPTHLIKTRGQQVTLRCSPISGHKSVSWYQQVLGQGPQFIFQYYEKEERGRGNFPDRFSARQFPNYSSELNVNALLLGDSALYLCASSPSGSAEAFFGQGTRLTVV.

This clonotype was recorded a few times. The V gene is TRBV19, the J gene TRBJ2-2; a possible D gene is TRBD1 (6 bases). The length of the CDR3 is 15 residues. Germline V CDR1 and CDR2: LNHDA, SQIVND (reference sequence). The V and J ends lost 4 bases and 3 bases respectively, with 12 bases between them. The CDR3 protein is CASSRPGAYTGELFF. CDR3 sequence (DNA): TGTGCCAGTAGTAGGCCAGGGGCCTACACCGGGGAGCTGTTTTTT.

This chain connects TRBV25-1 to TRBJ1-1; weak D call: TRBD1 (6 bases). Trimming cost V 9 bases and J 0 bases, with 14 bases left between them. CDR1 MGHDK and CDR2 SYGVNS come from the germline V gene. CDR3 size: 14 residues. For the CDR3, the DNA is TGTGCCAGTCTCCCGGGGGGCCTGAACACTGAAGCTTTCTTT. Protein product: CASLPGGLNTEAFF.

The rearrangement uses TRBV20-1 and TRBJ2-3; no clear D. The length of the CDR3 is 15 residues. Germline CDR1 and CDR2: DFQATT and SNEGSKA (reference sequence). V was trimmed by 3 bases and J by 1 base, leaving 14 bases between them. The CDR3 DNA sequence: TGCAGTGCTAGTCCATCGGGCCTTGGCACAGATACGCAGTATTTT. It encodes CSASPSGLGTDTQYF.

Many counts were recorded for this clonotype. The CDR3, as DNA: TGTGCCAGCAGTCTGCGGAGGTTTTGGGATGAGCAGTTCTTC. It translates to CASSLRRFWDEQFF. This chain links TRBV7-6 with TRBJ2-1, with D tentatively TRBD2 (5 bases). The CDR3 has 14 amino acids. CDR1 and CDR2 (germline): SGHVS, FNYEAQ. V lost 6 bases to trimming and J lost 8 bases, with 17 bases between them.

This clonotype was observed a single time. The chain combines TRBV29-1 with TRBJ2-2; 8 nucleotides align to TRBD1. The CDR3 is made up of 13 amino acids. Losses at the gene ends were 7 bases for V and 6 bases for J; bases not matched to a gene: 7. The V gene's germline CDR1 is SQVTM and CDR2 ANQGSEA. CDR3 amino acids: CSAWTGKAGELFF. CDR3 nucleotides: TGCAGCGCCTGGACAGGGAAGGCCGGGGAGCTGTTTTTT.

V gene TRBV2 combines with J gene TRBJ2-5, with a tentative D call TRBD2 (5 bases). The CDR3 extends over 12 amino acids. Trimming removed 7 bases from V and 2 bases from J, with 8 bases in between. Germline V gene lookup returns CDR1 SNHLY and CDR2 FYNNEI. CDR3 nucleotides: TGTGCCAGCATCCGGGAACAAGAGACCCAGTACTTC. Protein product: CASIREQETQYF. The full variable domain, with the rest looked up from reference TRBV2 and TRBJ2-5, is EPEVTQTPSHQVTQMGQEVILRCVPISNHLYFYWYRQILGQKVEFLVSFYNNEISEKSEIFDDQFSVERPDGSNFTLKIRSTKLEDSAMYFCASIREQETQYFGPGTRLLVL.

This clonotype has ten or more counts. The rearrangement uses TRBV7-9 and TRBJ2-3; 8 nucleotides line up with TRBD2. Unmatched junction bases numbered 12, after V lost 5 bases and J lost 2 bases. The CDR3 loop spans 17 amino acids. Germline V gene sequence: CDR1 SEHNR, CDR2 FQNEAQ (reference sequence). The CDR3 sequence is CASSIDLSGVITDTQYF. For the CDR3, the DNA is TGTGCCAGCAGCATCGACCTTAGCGGGGTGATCACAGATACGCAGTATTTT.

The chain uses TRBV6-8 and TRBJ2-2, with a weak D call TRBD1 (6 bases). Germline CDR1 and CDR2: MNHGY and SAAAGT. Trimming stripped 7 bases from V and 5 bases from J, with 20 bases between. The CDR3 consists of 16 residues. CDR3 loop: CASTRTGTRGTGELFF. The CDR3 DNA sequence: TGTGCCAGCACCCGAACCGGGACAAGGGGAACCGGGGAGCTGTTTTTT.

The chain joins TRBV7-9 to TRBJ2-7, with 8 bases fitting TRBD1. The germline CDR1 and CDR2 sequences are SEHNR and FQNEAQ (reference sequence). Trimming removed 5 bases from V and 5 bases from J; junction bases left unmatched: 20. This CDR3 region has 18 residues. CDR3 sequence reads: CASSPRTGKGAKGNEQYF. The DNA of the CDR3 is TGTGCCAGCAGCCCCCGGACAGGGAAAGGGGCCAAGGGGAACGAGCAGTACTTC. The full variable domain, its missing parts supplied by reference TRBV7-9 and TRBJ2-7, is DTGVSQNPRHKITKRGQNVTFRCDPISEHNRLYWYRQTLGQGPEFLTYFQNEAQLEKSRLLSDRFSAERPKGSFSTLEIQRTEQGDSAMYLCASSPRTGKGAKGNEQYFGPGTRLTVT.

This clonotype was counted between two and nine times. V usage is TRBV25-1 and J usage is TRBJ1-6, with 10 bases that match TRBD1. This CDR3 has 17 residues. Germline V lookup: CDR1 MGHDK, CDR2 SYGVNS. The V segment lost 3 bases and the J segment 7 bases; nucleotides outside the gene matches: 9. The CDR3 DNA reads as TGTGCCAGCAGTGACCCGATCCGGGACAGGGGAAATTCACCCCTCCACTTT. Protein product: CASSDPIRDRGNSPLHF.

This clonotype was recorded a few times. The V gene is TRBV4-2, the J gene TRBJ2-1, with 10 nucleotides matching TRBD1. This CDR3 has 16 residues. Germline assignment: CDR1 LGHNA and CDR2 YNFKEQ. J gave up 7 bases and V 0 bases, and 6 bases lay outside the gene matches. The DNA of the CDR3 is TGTGCCAGCAGCCAAGATGCGGGACAGGGGCCTAATGAGCAGTTCTTC. Its protein is CASSQDAGQGPNEQFF.

This chain uses TRBV19 with TRBJ2-1, with D hard to call. This CDR3 has 15 residues. Germline V gene lookup returns CDR1 LNHDA and CDR2 SQIVND (reference sequence). Trimming took 4 bases from V and 4 from J, leaving 14 bases between them. CDR3 sequence (DNA): TGTGCCAGTAGTAACTCCACAAGACCTTACAATGAGCAGTTCTTC. Its translation is CASSNSTRPYNEQFF.

V is TRBV24-1 and J is TRBJ2-3; 8 bases map to TRBD1. Per the germline V gene, CDR1 is KGHDR and CDR2 is SFDVKD. J gave up 1 base and V 7 bases, and 6 bases lay outside the gene matches. This CDR3 has 15 residues. CDR3 sequence reads: CATSYPGQGTDTQYF. The CDR3 DNA reads as TGTGCCACCAGCTATCCGGGACAGGGCACAGATACGCAGTATTTT.

Only one count was recorded for this clonotype. The chain links TRBV27 to TRBJ1-3; 9 nucleotides match TRBD1. The CDR3 has 15 amino acids. The V gene's germline CDR1 is MNHEY and CDR2 SMNVEV (reference sequence). Trimming at V came to 5 bases and at J to 3 bases, leaving 5 bases not matched to a gene. The CDR3 coding sequence is TGTGCCAGCAGTCCCCGGGACAGGGTTGGAAACACCATATATTTT. Its translation is CASSPRDRVGNTIYF.

A few counts support this clonotype. The V and J genes are TRBV6-6 and TRBJ2-5; 8 bases are a match to TRBD2. The CDR3 covers 17 residues. The V segment lost 7 bases and the J segment 1 base; nucleotides outside the gene matches: 14. Germline CDR1 reads MNHNY; CDR2 reads SVGAGI (reference sequence). For the CDR3, the DNA is TGTGCCAGCACCGCTGACCGGGAGGGACGGGGCCAAGAGACCCAGTACTTC. The encoded protein is CASTADREGRGQETQYF.

A few counts support this clonotype. The V gene is TRBV4-1, the J gene TRBJ2-4; either TRBD1 or TRBD2 may supply D (5 bases each). CDR1 and CDR2 from the germline V gene are MGHRA and YSYEKL. V lost 1 base and J lost 6, with 13 bases in between. The CDR3 is made up of 15 amino acids. The CDR3 region has the DNA TGCGCCAGCAGCCAAGGAGGGGATTACCTAAACATTCAGTACTTC. Its protein product is CASSQGGDYLNIQYF.

To note about this clonotype: Since no conserved phenylalanine or tryptophan closes the CDR3, a read error is the likely cause. The V gene is TRBV9, the J gene TRBJ2-3; D is ambiguous. The CDR3 totals 10 residues. V lost 3 bases and J lost 10, with 6 bases in between. CDR1 is SGDLS and CDR2 is YYNGEE in the germline V gene. In DNA, the CDR3 is TGTGCCAGCAGCGGGACCTCGCAGTATCTT. Its translation is CASSGTSQYL.

To note about this clonotype: Since a much larger clone is just one base distant, this may be a read error. This chain links TRBV7-6 with TRBJ1-1, with 7 bases matching TRBD1. Germline V gene sequence: CDR1 SGHVS, CDR2 FNYEAQ. The CDR3 is 17 residues long. The CDR3 coding sequence is TGTGCCGGCAGCTTAGCGGCTCCAGGGACAGTAGACACTGAAGCTTTCTTT. Its translation is CAGSLAAPGTVDTEAFF.

This clonotype appeared many times. The chain couples TRBV7-8 to TRBJ2-7; TRBD1 is a possible D gene (5 bases). In germline, CDR1 is SGHVS, CDR2 FQNEAQ. The CDR3 has 14 residues. Trimming stripped 2 bases from V and 2 bases from J, with 10 bases between. The CDR3 loop is CASSLIGEPYEQYV. CDR3 DNA sequence: TGTGCCAGCAGCTTAATAGGGGAACCCTACGAGCAGTACGTC.

The chain carries TRBV4-1 and TRBJ2-2, with D unresolved. The CDR3 length is 15 residues. From germline, CDR1 is MGHRA and CDR2 YSYEKL. Trimming removed 0 bases at V and 9 bases at J, with 14 bases between. The CDR3 region has the DNA TGCGCCAGCAGCCAAGATAAGGCCTCTACTAGGGAGCTGTTTTTT. Translating it yields CASSQDKASTRELFF.

This clonotype was picked up many times. This chain joins TRBV7-2 and TRBJ1-5, with D unresolved. Germline assignment: CDR1 SGHTA and CDR2 FQGNSA. The V and J ends lost 6 bases and 2 bases respectively, with 14 bases between them. The CDR3 totals 15 residues. CDR3 DNA: TGTGCCAGCAGTTCGTTTACCGGACGCAATCAGCCCCAGCATTTT. Amino acids: CASSSFTGRNQPQHF.

Details on this clonotype: Being one base from a much bigger clone, this may be a read error. The gene calls are TRBV7-4 and TRBJ2-2; D is possibly TRBD1 (6 bases). The CDR3 is 14 residues long. CDR1 SGHVT and CDR2 SQSDAQ come from the germline V gene. Trimming cost V 10 bases and J 2 bases, with 14 bases left between them. CDR3 in amino acids: CANKPGQNTGELFF. DNA for the CDR3: TGTGCCAACAAACCGGGACAAAACACCGGGGAGCTGTTTTTT.